This entry is about one TCR beta chain. This clonotype was recorded many times. Its target antigen remains unknown. No base quality information exists; no much larger clone differs at one position. The data are from a study of blood T cells in healthy people across ages (dated by TCRdb to between 2014 and 2016). Describing the broader study: In model experiments, template switching captured roughly one uniquely barcoded TCR beta cDNA molecule for every two T cells. To track age-related changes in TCR beta repertoire diversity, the study relied on deep sequencing normalized with unique cDNA molecular identifiers. The donors were divided into four age groups: young (average 16 years), middle-aged (approximately 42), aged (about 61) and long-lived (roughly 82). To avoid experimental bias, donors of different ages were randomly spread across the sequencing lanes. The study analyzed two additional independent replicas of 1 million unique cDNA reads from the same blood draw for two donors, one aged 18 to 30 and one aged 80 or older.

Systemically healthy Caucasian individuals from Russia, roughly 40 in total and aged about 6 to 100 years, were included as donors. Approximately 10 milliliters of peripheral blood were collected from each donor into EDTA-treated Vacutainer tubes. Ficoll-Paque density-gradient centrifugation was used to isolate PBMCs, with at least 6.5 million per sample. Trizol reagent was used to extract total RNA from PBMCs, with at least 6 micrograms per sample. The percentages of naive CD45RAhigh/CD27high T cells were determined by flow cytometry on a PBMC aliquot from every donor. The library was obtained by 5' RACE. These reads were obtained on an Illumina HiSeq 2500. A second PCR of about 6 to 12 cycles was performed with a sample-barcoded 5' primer and a J-beta primer mix. Each TCR beta cDNA molecule received a unique molecular identifier from a template-switch 5' adaptor carrying 12 random nucleotides. Each sample yielded at least 3 million CDR3-containing paired-end reads. The Mint cDNA synthesis kit, primed by a TRBC-specific oligonucleotide, was used to synthesize first-strand cDNA from all RNA. After uracil-DNA glycosylase treatment, a first 18-cycle PCR used universal primers M1SS and BC2_uni_R on all cDNA. From the authors' description of their analysis: For normalization, 1 million high-quality reads, each with a distinct molecular identifier, were randomly selected from each sample. Instead of being binned into consensus sequences, reads with shared molecular identifiers were discarded. MiTCR, with a Q25 quality threshold and the strictest error-elimination algorithm, was used for CDR3 identification, clonotype clustering and error correction. A nonparametric unseen species model with Euler transformation was used to estimate a lower bound on total TCR beta diversity. TCRdb itself trimmed the public reads at Q25 with fastp, ran MiXCR and retained productive beta chains. Rows are unified per CDR3 protein, each entry keeping the most common DNA and genes. The V and J calls shown here were made by TCRdb, not taken from the authors' results. This sample lists under 1,000,000 distinct CDR3 sequences; 46% were detected once. Clones ranked in the top ten supply 18% of the sample.

What the authors observed across the whole study: As age increased, observed TCR beta diversity per million T cells dropped in a roughly linear way, and a significant reduction was already evident by age around 41. Compared with the aged group, more naive CD4+ T cells, fewer expanded clones and increased TCR diversity were shown by the long-lived group, suggesting age selection. Because profiling used bulk unsorted PBMCs, naive and antigen-experienced compartments could not be compared conclusively. Estimates of total diversity based on one million sequenced T cells were considered lower bounds and underestimates. The CMV infection status of donors was not known, potentially confounding age-related changes in expanded clonotypes. There was a strong correlation between observed TCR beta diversity and the percentage of naive T cells measured by flow cytometry.

The germline V gene gives CDR1 as SGHRS and CDR2 as YFSETQ. From the cysteine up to the phenylalanine, the CDR3 has a length of 14 residues. Only CDR3 DNA remains: 42 bases, in frame from the first base. From V the trimming removes 6 bases and from J it removes 2 bases, while the gene matches leave 4 bases of the junction unaccounted for. The sequencing sample was made of blood. The rearranged chain carries TRBV5-1 and TRBJ2-7; TRBD1 fits 11 bases in the junction. This TCR was recovered from an elderly man in good health. The sequence in DNA is TGCGCCAGCAACCCGGGACAGGGGGCCTACGAGCAGTACTTC. Translated, this is CASNPGQGAYEQYF.